The clone carrying this T cell receptor beta chain occurred a few times. These data are taken from a study of T-cell reconstitution after alpha-beta-depleted transplantation in children. Construction of the TCRbeta library involved unique molecular identifiers. TCRdb re-called the PCR reads through MiXCR, storing one row per CDR3 protein. The sample includes over 550,000 distinct CDR3 sequences, 8% to 11% of them seen just once. Here the sequenced sample was PBMCs from the stem cell graft donor, taken from the stem cell graft. This TCR came from a human donor who donated a stem cell graft to a child with acute myeloid leukemia.

In nucleotides, the CDR3 is TGTGCCAGCAGCTTAACGTTAAGAACCGGGGAGCTGTTTTTT. Its protein is CASSLTLRTGELFF. This rearrangement joins TRBV7-3 to TRBJ2-2, with D uncertain. The germline gives CDR1 SGHTA, CDR2 FQGTGA. The CDR3 covers 14 residues. V lost 0 bases, J lost 5 bases, and 7 bases lay in between.